These 9 T cell receptor beta chains originate from one sample sequenced in a study of blood T cell repertoires in COVID-19. Clones were sequenced by immunoSEQ multiplex PCR, and TCRdb holds only the in-frame ones, with some missing. The data hold approximately 300,000 clones, with 80% to 90% observed a single time. The sample was PBMCs or T cells enriched from blood (not recorded which). The receptors stem from a woman in her 30s who had recovered from COVID-19.

The chain recombines TRBV21-1 with TRBJ2-1; the DNA was not used to check the table's D call, TRBD1. TRBV21-1 is a pseudogene segment. CDR3 length: 15 residues. In DNA form, the CDR3 reads TGTGCCAGCAGCAACCCTGCCCAGGGGGGAAATGAGCAGTTCTTC. It codes for CASSNPAQGGNEQFF.

This sequence joins TRBV27 and TRBJ2-4; TRBD1 matches at 8 bases. Germline CDR1 and CDR2: MNHEY and SMNVEV (reference sequence). After removal of 4 bases from V and 2 bases from J, the junction contained 10 bases not matched to a gene. The CDR3 contains 17 residues. This chain's CDR3 is CASSSPTGERTKNIQYF. The CDR3 DNA is TGTGCCAGCAGTTCCCCGACAGGGGAGAGGACCAAAAACATTCAGTACTTC.

The chain combines TRBV5-8 with TRBJ2-1, with 7 bases fitting TRBD1. The CDR3 loop spans 18 amino acids. V was pared by 1 base and J by 3 bases, with 13 bases of the junction left unmatched. Germline V gives CDR1 SGHTS, CDR2 YDEGEE. The CDR3 spells CASSLIYRGQRIYNEQFF. The CDR3 nucleotides are TGTGCCAGCAGCTTGATTTACCGGGGACAGCGGATCTACAATGAGCAGTTCTTC.

This clone was detected only a few times. The rearrangement uses TRBV7-6 and TRBJ1-3; maybe TRBD1 (6 bases). Germline CDR1 is SGHVS and CDR2 is FNYEAQ. With 5 bases removed from V and 2 bases from J, the gap between germline ends came to 13 bases. The CDR3 loop spans 15 amino acids. CDR3 protein: CASSPGTGPGNTIYF. CDR3 in DNA: TGTGCCAGCAGCCCGGGAACAGGGCCTGGAAACACCATATATTTT.

The chain is built from TRBV28 and TRBJ1-2; TRBD1 agrees at 9 bases. The J segment lost 6 bases and the V segment lost 7 bases, leaving 12 bases of the junction unmatched. The V gene's germline CDR1 is MDHEN and CDR2 SYDVKM. The CDR3 totals 15 residues. The CDR3 DNA is TGTGCCAGCACTGAGACAGGGGGTTCGGAGAATGGCTACACCTTC. Encoded protein: CASTETGGSENGYTF.

The CDR3 coding sequence is TGTGCCAGCAGTCCATGGACTAGCGGGGCAGATACGCAGTATTTT. Its translation: CASSPWTSGADTQYF. V is TRBV27 and J is TRBJ2-3, with 12 bases lining up with TRBD2. Germline V gene sequence: CDR1 MNHEY, CDR2 SMNVEV (reference sequence). The J segment lost 4 bases and the V segment lost 5 bases, leaving 4 bases of the junction unmatched. This CDR3 spans 15 amino acids.

The rearrangement uses TRBV15 and TRBJ2-1; D is perhaps TRBD1 (5 bases). The CDR3 is 13 amino acids. The germline gives CDR1 LNHNV, CDR2 YYDKDF (reference sequence). V lost 2 bases and J 9 bases, leaving 11 bases between the germline ends. The CDR3 region has the DNA TGTGCCACCAGCAGACAGGGCTCCGGTGAGCAGTTCTTC. Translating it yields CATSRQGSGEQFF. Full variable domain (rest looked up from reference TRBV15 and TRBJ2-1): DAMVIQNPRYQVTQFGKPVTLSCSQTLNHNVMYWYQQKSSQAPKLLFHYYDKDFNNEADTPDNFQSRRPNTSFCFLDIRSPGLGDTAMYLCATSRQGSGEQFFGPGTRLTVL.

The chain is built from TRBV2 and TRBJ2-1, with 12 positions matching TRBD2. The CDR3 has 14 residues. V gave up 6 bases and J gave up 6 bases; unmatched junction bases: 3. CDR1 SNHLY and CDR2 FYNNEI come from the germline V gene. CDR3 region: CASRSSGGVNEQFF. The CDR3 nucleotides read TGTGCCAGCAGGTCTAGCGGGGGGGTCAATGAGCAGTTCTTC.

The genes are TRBV7-5 and TRBJ1-2; TRBD1 reflects the table's D call only, with no check against the DNA. TRBV7-5 is a listed pseudogene. The CDR3 is 16 amino acids. CDR3 residues: CARSVGRDTTKEGYTF. In DNA form, the CDR3 reads TGTGCCAGAAGCGTGGGCCGGGACACGACCAAGGAGGGCTACACCTTC.